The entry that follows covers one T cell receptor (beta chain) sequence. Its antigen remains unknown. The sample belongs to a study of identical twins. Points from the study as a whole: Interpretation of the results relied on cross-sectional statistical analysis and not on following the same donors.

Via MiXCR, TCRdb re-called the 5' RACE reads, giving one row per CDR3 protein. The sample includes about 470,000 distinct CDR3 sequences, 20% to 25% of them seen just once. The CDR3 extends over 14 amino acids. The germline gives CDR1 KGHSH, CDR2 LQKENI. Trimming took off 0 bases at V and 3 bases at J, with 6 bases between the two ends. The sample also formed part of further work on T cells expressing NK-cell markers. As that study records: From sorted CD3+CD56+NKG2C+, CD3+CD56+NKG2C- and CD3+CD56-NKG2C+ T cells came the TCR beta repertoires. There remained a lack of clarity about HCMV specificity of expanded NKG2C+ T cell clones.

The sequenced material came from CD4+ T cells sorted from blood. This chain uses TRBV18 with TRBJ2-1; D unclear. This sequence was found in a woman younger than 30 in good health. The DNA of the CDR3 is TGTGCCAGCTCACCACCGGCTAGCTACAATGAGCAGTTCTTC. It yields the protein CASSPPASYNEQFF. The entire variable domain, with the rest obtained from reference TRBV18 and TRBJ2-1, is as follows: NAGVMQNPRHLVRRRGQEARLRCSPMKGHSHVYWYRQLPEEGLKFMVYLQKENIIDESGMPKERFSAEFPKEGPSILRIQQVVRGDSAAYFCASSPPASYNEQFFGPGTRLTVL.